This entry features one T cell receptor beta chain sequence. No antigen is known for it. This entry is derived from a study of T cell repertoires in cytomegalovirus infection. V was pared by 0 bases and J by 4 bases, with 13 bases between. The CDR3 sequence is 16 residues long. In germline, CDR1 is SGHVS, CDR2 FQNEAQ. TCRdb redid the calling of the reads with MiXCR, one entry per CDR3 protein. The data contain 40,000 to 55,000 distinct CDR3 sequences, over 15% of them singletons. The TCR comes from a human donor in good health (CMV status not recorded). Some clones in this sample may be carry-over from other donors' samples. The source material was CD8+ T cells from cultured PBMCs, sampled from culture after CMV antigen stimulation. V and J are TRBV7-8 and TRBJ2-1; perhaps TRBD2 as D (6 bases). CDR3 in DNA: TGTGCCAGCAGCTTAGCGTTCGCGGGACTTTACAATGAGCAGTTCTTC. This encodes CASSLAFAGLYNEQFF. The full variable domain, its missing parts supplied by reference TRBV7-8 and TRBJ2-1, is GAGVSQSPRYKVAKRGQDVALRCDPISGHVSLFWYQQALGQGPEFLTYFQNEAQLDKSGLPSDRFFAERPEGSVSTLKIQRTQQEDSAVYLCASSLAFAGLYNEQFFGPGTRLTVL.